What follows are 25 T cell receptor beta chains derived from one specimen sequenced in a study of T-cell memory formation after mild COVID-19. TCRdb used MiXCR to reprocess the 5' RACE reads, holding one entry per CDR3 protein. Of around 370,000 distinct CDR3 sequences in the sample, about 21% were seen once. The specimen sequenced was PBMCs or a T cell subset sorted from them (not recorded which). Receptors were obtained from an adult woman who had mild COVID-19 (a few samples of this study predate the infection). Cell type and time point are not known.

This clonotype was found a few times. The chain uses TRBV7-8 and TRBJ2-5; TRBD2 matches 11 bases. This CDR3 has 16 amino acids. The trim removed 4 bases at V and 1 base at J, leaving 5 bases unmatched. Per germline, CDR1 SGHVS and CDR2 FQNEAQ. DNA for the CDR3: TGTGCCAGCAGCTCAAGACTAGCGGGACTCCAAGAGACCCAGTACTTC. The encoded protein is CASSSRLAGLQETQYF.

V gene TRBV7-6 combines with J gene TRBJ2-2; possible D gene TRBD2, 6 bases. The V gene's germline CDR1 is SGHVS and CDR2 FNYEAQ. The CDR3 contains 15 residues. V lost 1 base and J lost 5, with 11 bases in between. For the CDR3, the DNA is TGTGCCAGCAGCTTAGGGGGCCGGGGGACCGGGGAGCTGTTTTTT. It codes for CASSLGGRGTGELFF.

In this sample, this clonotype turned up a few times. The chain recombines TRBV5-1 with TRBJ1-5, with a possible D match to TRBD1 (5 bases). Per the germline V gene, CDR1 is SGHRS and CDR2 is YFSETQ. Trimming cost V 4 bases and J 8 bases, with 16 bases left between them. The CDR3 is 14 residues long. The CDR3 DNA reads as TGCGCCAGCAGCCGTCAGGGCCTTGGAGAGCCCCAGCATTTT. It yields the protein CASSRQGLGEPQHF.

This clonotype appeared a few times. The chain is built from TRBV4-3 and TRBJ2-2; 9 bases agree with TRBD1. Trimming cost V 4 bases and J 7 bases; bases outside gene matches: 10. The CDR3 runs to 16 residues. From germline, CDR1 is LGHNA and CDR2 YSLEER. The CDR3 nucleotides read TGCGCCAGCAGCCCATGGACAGGGGACAGTTACGGGGAGCTGTTTTTT. Its protein product is CASSPWTGDSYGELFF.

J is TRBJ2-1 and V is TRBV3-1, with TRBD2 matching over 10 bases. Germline V gene data show CDR1 as LGHDT and CDR2 as YNNKEL (reference sequence). This CDR3 comprises 18 residues. Losses at the gene ends were 0 bases for V and 5 bases for J; bases not matched to a gene: 10. In DNA, the CDR3 is TGTGCCAGCAGCCAAGACCCCCCGGGACTAGCGTGGGACAATGAGCAGTTCTTC. Protein product: CASSQDPPGLAWDNEQFF.

The V call is TRBV6-2 or TRBV6-3, the J call TRBJ2-7; D is perhaps TRBD1 (5 bases). Between the trimmed V and J ends, which lost 6 bases and 3 bases, there was a span of 12 bases. The germline V gene encodes CDR1 MNHEY and CDR2 SVGEGT. This CDR3 is built from 13 residues. The CDR3 bases are TGTGCCAGCAGCAGGGTCGACGTCTACGAGCAGTACTTC. This encodes CASSRVDVYEQYF.

The rearrangement uses TRBV7-2 and TRBJ1-2; 8 positions agree with TRBD1. The V gene's germline CDR1 is SGHTA and CDR2 FQGNSA. J lost 4 bases, V lost 4 bases, and 8 bases had no gene match. The length of the CDR3 is 15 residues. This CDR3 reads CASSWKPGQAYGYTF. The CDR3 nucleotides are TGTGCCAGCAGCTGGAAACCGGGACAGGCCTATGGCTACACCTTC.

The CDR3 sequence: CASSKKTYNEQFF. For the CDR3, the DNA is TGTGCCAGCAGCAAGAAAACCTACAATGAGCAGTTCTTC. The J gene is TRBJ2-1, the V gene TRBV11-1, with D unresolved. The germline V gene has CDR1 SGHAT and CDR2 FQDESV (reference sequence). V shed 5 bases and J shed 2 bases, with 7 bases lying between them. The CDR3 extends over 13 amino acids.

This clonotype has a handful of counts. The DNA for the CDR3 is TGCGCCAGCAGCCAGGGACTAGCGGCCCCCGAACCGTTCTTC. Its translation is CASSQGLAAPEPFF. The rearrangement joins TRBV4-3 to TRBJ2-1; TRBD2 agrees at 11 bases. The germline gives CDR1 LGHNA, CDR2 YSLEER. The V gene end was trimmed by 3 bases and the J gene end by 15 bases; junction bases not matched to a gene: 10. The CDR3 covers 14 residues.

This clonotype was seen once. This sequence joins TRBV6-5 and TRBJ1-5; D might be TRBD1 (6 bases). V gave up 7 bases and J gave up 7 bases, with 17 bases separating them. CDR1 is MNHEY, CDR2 SVGAGI, per germline. This CDR3 has 14 residues. Here the CDR3 reads CASTFEQGTQPQHF. The DNA of the CDR3 is TGTGCCAGCACCTTCGAACAGGGAACGCAGCCCCAGCATTTT.

This clonotype was counted many times. The chain couples TRBV7-2 to TRBJ2-7, with D perhaps TRBD1 (6 bases). CDR3 length: 16 residues. V was shortened by 5 bases and J by 0 bases, with 17 bases between the two germline ends. Germline V gives CDR1 SGHTA, CDR2 FQGNSA. In DNA, the CDR3 is TGTGCCAGCAGCCCTGTTGGGGGCGTAAGCTCCTACGAGCAGTACTTC. This gives the protein CASSPVGGVSSYEQYF.

This clonotype showed up many times. This sequence joins TRBV29-1 and TRBJ2-3; possible D gene TRBD1, 6 bases. Trimming removed 5 bases at V and 4 bases at J, with 7 bases between. The CDR3 length is 11 residues. Germline V CDR1 and CDR2: SQVTM, ANQGSEA. CDR3 region: CSVNRADTQYF. CDR3 coding DNA: TGCAGCGTTAACAGGGCAGATACGCAGTATTTT.

This clonotype was detected a few times. The chain joins TRBV7-9 to TRBJ2-3, with 8 bases lining up with TRBD2. The junction had 7 bases not matched to a gene; V was cut back by 4 bases and J by 1 base. The CDR3 extends over 16 amino acids. The germline gives CDR1 SEHNR, CDR2 FQNEAQ (reference sequence). In DNA form, the CDR3 reads TGTGCCAGCAGCTACAGAGGCGGGGGGCGCACAGATACGCAGTATTTT. Its translation is CASSYRGGGRTDTQYF.

In this sample, this clonotype turned up a few times. The chain combines TRBV6-5 with TRBJ1-4, with D tentatively TRBD1 (5 bases). This CDR3 spans 13 amino acids. The V end lost 6 bases, the J end lost 5 bases, and 10 bases lay between the germline ends. The germline V gene has CDR1 MNHEY and CDR2 SVGAGI. The CDR3 DNA reads TGTGCCAGCAGGCGGGGGGTAAATGAAAAACTGTTTTTT. Amino acids: CASRRGVNEKLFF.

This clonotype was detected only a few times. The V and J genes are TRBV5-1 and TRBJ2-1; 11 nucleotides agree with TRBD2. CDR3 length equals 17 residues. Germline V gene lookup returns CDR1 SGHRS and CDR2 YFSETQ. With V trimmed by 4 bases and J by 3 bases, 9 bases remained unmatched. The CDR3 is CASSPPTSGAYYNEQFF. The CDR3 bases are TGCGCCAGCAGCCCCCCGACTAGCGGGGCCTACTACAATGAGCAGTTCTTC.

J is TRBJ1-2 and V is TRBV5-5; 8 nucleotides line up with TRBD1. J was trimmed by 1 base and V by 1 base; bases with no gene match: 12. The V gene's germline CDR1 is SGHKS and CDR2 YYEKEE (reference sequence). The CDR3 is 18 residues long. As DNA, the CDR3 is TGTGCCAGCAGCTTGTCGGACAGGGTCCCTCTGAGTAACTATGGCTACACCTTC. Its protein is CASSLSDRVPLSNYGYTF.

The CDR3 region has the DNA TGTGCCAGCAGCCAAAGGGGGCTAGCCACTGAAGCTTTCTTT. As protein: CASSQRGLATEAFF. The rearrangement joins TRBV14 to TRBJ1-1; 7 nucleotides match TRBD1. Germline CDR1 reads SGHDN; CDR2 reads FVKESK. Unmatched junction bases numbered 4, after V lost 2 bases and J lost 4 bases. The CDR3 sequence is 14 residues long.

The chain is built from TRBV4-1 and TRBJ2-5, with 13 bases that match TRBD2. J lost 1 base, V lost 5 bases, and 7 bases had no gene match. Germline V gene lookup returns CDR1 MGHRA and CDR2 YSYEKL. CDR3 size: 17 residues. CDR3 DNA: TGCGCCAGCAGCGTGACTAGCGGGGGGACCTTCCAAGAGACCCAGTACTTC. It translates to CASSVTSGGTFQETQYF.

This clonotype has a handful of counts. The J gene is TRBJ1-6, the V gene TRBV9; a possible D gene is TRBD1 (5 bases). The V end was cut by 3 bases, the J end by 9 bases, with 19 bases between. This CDR3 has 16 amino acids. CDR1 and CDR2 (germline): SGDLS, YYNGEE. As DNA, the CDR3 is TGTGCCAGCAGCGGACGGGACGGCCATGGGGGTTCACCCCTCCACTTT. It specifies CASSGRDGHGGSPLHF. Supplemented by reference TRBV9 and TRBJ1-6, the full variable domain reads DSGVTQTPKHLITATGQRVTLRCSPRSGDLSVYWYQQSLDQGLQFLIQYYNGEERAKGNILERFSAQQFPDLHSELNLSSLELGDSALYFCASSGRDGHGGSPLHFGNGTRLTVT.

CDR3 sequence (DNA): TGTGCCAGCAGCTTGGTAAGGCAGCTGGGAAGTGGCAATCAGCCCCAGCATTTT. Its translation: CASSLVRQLGSGNQPQHF. The chain recombines TRBV7-2 with TRBJ1-5; D gene uncertain. CDR3 length equals 18 residues. Trimming shortened V by 3 bases and J by 2 bases, and 20 bases separated the two germline ends. The germline V gene encodes CDR1 SGHTA and CDR2 FQGNSA.

This clonotype was detected only a few times. This sequence joins TRBV12-3 or TRBV12-4 and TRBJ2-1; perhaps TRBD1 as D (6 bases). Trimming stripped 6 bases from V and 4 bases from J, with 16 bases between. The CDR3 extends over 15 amino acids. CDR3 in DNA: TGTGCCAGCAGCCCGACAGGAGATGCGTACAATGAGCAGTTCTTC. Translated: CASSPTGDAYNEQFF.

J is TRBJ2-3 and V is TRBV5-1; D is perhaps TRBD1 (6 bases). The germline CDR1 and CDR2 sequences are SGHRS and YFSETQ. V lost 4 bases to trimming and J lost 2 bases, with 11 bases between them. This CDR3 has 14 amino acids. The CDR3 nucleotides read TGCGCCAGCAGCCTAACAGGGATCACAGATACGCAGTATTTT. Protein sequence: CASSLTGITDTQYF.

J is TRBJ2-7 and V is TRBV12-3 or TRBV12-4; the D gene is possibly TRBD1 (6 bases). Trimming removed 3 bases from V and 5 bases from J, with 14 bases in between. The CDR3 spans 14 residues. This CDR3 is CASSLVGQRDEQYF. In DNA form, the CDR3 reads TGTGCCAGCAGTTTGGTGGGACAAAGGGACGAGCAGTACTTC.

This chain uses TRBV7-2 with TRBJ2-5; 7 bases map to TRBD1. The V gene's germline CDR1 is SGHTA and CDR2 FQGNSA. Trimming removed 4 bases from V and 2 bases from J; junction bases left unmatched: 4. This CDR3 has 14 amino acids. CDR3 region: CASSWGQSQETQYF. The CDR3 bases are TGTGCCAGCAGCTGGGGACAGTCACAAGAGACCCAGTACTTC.

The genes are TRBV12-3 or TRBV12-4 and TRBJ2-6; D might be TRBD2 (6 bases). The V end lost 0 bases, the J end lost 0 bases, and 15 bases lay between the germline ends. This CDR3 has 19 residues. CDR3 sequence: CASSLARGRVSSGANVLTF. As DNA, the CDR3 is TGTGCCAGCAGTTTAGCGCGGGGTCGAGTAAGCTCTGGGGCCAACGTCCTGACTTTC.